The 29 T cell receptor beta chains below come from one sample, sequenced in a study of T cells in Graves' hyperthyroidism and ophthalmopathy. The source material, RNA transcripts, was used to amplify TCR beta CDR3 regions. Primed by the HTBI set, a first-round RT-PCR was run on the TCR CDR3. MiXCR, applied by TCRdb to the multiplex PCR reads, yields one record per CDR3 protein. In the table there are about 520,000 distinct CDR3 sequences, roughly 24% of which are singletons. Sequencing used blood. The receptors come from a woman in her twenties or thirties with Graves' ophthalmopathy.

The chain has TRBV12-3 or TRBV12-4 and TRBJ1-5, with a tentative D call TRBD1 (5 bases). The CDR3 totals 15 residues. V dropped 6 bases and J dropped 1 base, with 13 bases sitting between them. The CDR3 DNA reads TGTGCCAGCAGCCTAGGGGAGTTGAGCAATCAGCCCCAGCATTTT. Its translation is CASSLGELSNQPQHF.

The chain has TRBV27 and TRBJ1-1; D remains unclear. V shed 6 bases and J shed 3 bases, with 17 bases lying between them. Germline loops: CDR1 MNHEY, CDR2 SMNVEV (reference sequence). The CDR3 has 15 amino acids. The CDR3 protein is CASRSAWGTHTEAFF. For the CDR3, the DNA is TGTGCCAGCAGAAGTGCCTGGGGTACCCACACTGAAGCTTTCTTT.

This clonotype was counted at least ten times. V usage is TRBV12-3 or TRBV12-4 and J usage is TRBJ1-6, with a weak D call TRBD1 (6 bases). CDR3 length: 15 residues. V lost 4 bases to trimming and J lost 9 bases, with 16 bases between them. As DNA, the CDR3 is TGTGCCAGCAGTTGGGGGCGTCAGGGGATTTCACCCCTCCACTTT. This translates into CASSWGRQGISPLHF.

This clonotype was seen at least ten times. The J gene is TRBJ2-1, the V gene TRBV6-2 or TRBV6-3; 8 bases are shared with TRBD2. CDR3 length: 16 residues. The J segment lost 7 bases and the V segment lost 3 bases, leaving 11 bases of the junction unmatched. The V gene's germline CDR1 is MNHEY and CDR2 SVGEGT. CDR3 in amino acids: CASSYYLSGGRNEQFF. The CDR3 bases are TGTGCCAGCAGTTATTATTTGAGCGGGGGAAGGAATGAGCAGTTCTTC.

The V and J genes are TRBV28 and TRBJ2-6, with D maybe TRBD1 (6 bases). The germline gives CDR1 MDHEN, CDR2 SYDVKM. Trimming removed 6 bases from V and 4 bases from J, with 13 bases in between. The CDR3 covers 15 residues. CDR3 region: CASSFTGSGANVLTF. CDR3 sequence (DNA): TGTGCCAGCAGCTTTACAGGGTCCGGGGCCAACGTCCTGACTTTC.

This clonotype was seen at least ten times. The V call is TRBV29-1, the J call TRBJ1-1; a weak D match, TRBD1 (5 bases). From germline, CDR1 is SQVTM and CDR2 ANQGSEA. The CDR3 has 11 amino acids. Trimming took 8 bases from V and 5 from J, leaving 12 bases between them. The CDR3 spells CSPGQMTEAFF. The CDR3 nucleotides are TGCAGCCCCGGACAAATGACTGAAGCTTTCTTT.

The chain employs TRBV12-3 or TRBV12-4 and TRBJ2-5; maybe TRBD2 (6 bases). The CDR3 has 13 residues. Trimming stripped 3 bases from V and 6 bases from J, with 11 bases between. This chain's CDR3 is CASSFLADQTQYF. The DNA of the CDR3 is TGTGCCAGCAGTTTCTTAGCGGATCAGACCCAGTACTTC.

This clonotype was seen repeatedly, ten times or more. V usage is TRBV12-3 or TRBV12-4 and J usage is TRBJ2-5, with TRBD2 matching over 8 bases. The V segment lost 5 bases and the J segment 5 bases; nucleotides outside the gene matches: 13. CDR3 length equals 16 residues. As DNA, the CDR3 is TGTGCCAGCAGTGATTGGGCGGGGGGCTCTGGGGAGACCCAGTACTTC. It translates to CASSDWAGGSGETQYF.

This clonotype was detected many times. The chain carries TRBV6-1 and TRBJ2-7; maybe TRBD1 (6 bases). Per the germline V gene, CDR1 is MNHNS and CDR2 is SASEGT. The CDR3 totals 13 residues. Trimming pared 10 bases from V and 3 bases from J, leaving 16 bases between. In nucleotides, the CDR3 is TGTGCCACCAAAAGAACGACAGGCTACGAGCAGTACTTC. This encodes CATKRTTGYEQYF.

There are a few counts of this clonotype. V usage is TRBV28 and J usage is TRBJ2-7, with 7 bases aligning to TRBD2. CDR1 is MDHEN and CDR2 is SYDVKM in the germline V gene. The CDR3 runs 13 residues. V dropped 10 bases and J dropped 2; count of bases not matched to a gene: 8. The CDR3 protein is CANAPGGTYEQYF. DNA of the CDR3: TGTGCCAACGCACCGGGGGGTACCTACGAGCAGTACTTC.

This clonotype has more than one count but fewer than ten. The chain employs TRBV3-1 and TRBJ1-3; D not certain. Between the trimmed V and J ends, which lost 1 base and 0 bases, there was a span of 13 bases. CDR3 length: 17 residues. CDR1 is LGHDT, CDR2 YNNKEL, per germline (reference sequence). The CDR3: CASSQGSIQRSGNTIYF. CDR3 bases: TGTGCCAGCAGCCAAGGGAGCATCCAACGCTCTGGAAACACCATATATTTT.

The rearrangement uses TRBV20-1 and TRBJ1-1, with a tentative D call TRBD1 (6 bases). The V and J ends lost 3 bases and 5 bases respectively, with 19 bases between them. Germline V gives CDR1 DFQATT, CDR2 SNEGSKA (reference sequence). There are 15 residues in the CDR3. CDR3 residues: CSASGIGGPFTEAFF. The CDR3 bases are TGCAGTGCTAGTGGCATTGGGGGCCCATTTACTGAAGCTTTCTTT.

The rearrangement uses TRBV2 and TRBJ1-5; D uncertain. Germline lookup yields CDR1 SNHLY and CDR2 FYNNEI. Trimming took off 2 bases at V and 11 bases at J, with 31 bases between the two ends. This CDR3 spans 19 amino acids. This CDR3 reads CASSEPVASNPLGDGAQHF. The CDR3 coding sequence is TGTGCCAGCAGTGAACCGGTGGCTTCCAACCCCCTGGGCGATGGGGCCCAGCATTTT.

In this sample, this clonotype turned up many times. This chain links TRBV11-2 with TRBJ2-7, with D perhaps assigned TRBD1 or TRBD2 (6 bases each). Germline V gene sequence: CDR1 SGHAT, CDR2 FQNNGV. V was trimmed by 1 base and J by 3 bases, leaving 13 bases between them. The CDR3 consists of 15 residues. The CDR3 nucleotides read TGTGCCAGCAGCTTAGGGCGGGACACTTACTACGAGCAGTACTTC. Translation gives CASSLGRDTYYEQYF.

This clonotype was found many times. The V and J genes are TRBV2 and TRBJ1-2, with 7 bases identical to TRBD1. After removal of 7 bases from V and 8 bases from J, the junction contained 7 bases not matched to a gene. Germline values: CDR1 SNHLY, CDR2 FYNNEI. This CDR3 is built from 12 residues. The CDR3 reads CASTLGQEGYTF. The CDR3 DNA is TGTGCCAGCACCCTTGGACAGGAAGGCTACACCTTC.

This clonotype appeared many times. The CDR3 loop is CASSYSNSETQYF. CDR3 in DNA: TGTGCCAGCAGTTACTCGAACTCAGAGACCCAGTACTTC. This sequence joins TRBV6-5 and TRBJ2-5; D gene unclear. The CDR3 length is 13 residues. The V gene's germline CDR1 is MNHEY and CDR2 SVGAGI. Trimming removed 0 bases from V and 4 bases from J, with 6 bases in between.

This clonotype has only a few counts. The CDR3 sequence: CASSDGGRAPYEQYF. CDR3 DNA: TGTGCCAGCAGTGATGGAGGGCGGGCACCCTACGAGCAGTACTTC. The chain carries TRBV6-1 and TRBJ2-7, with D possibly matching TRBD2 (6 bases). Trimming pared 3 bases from V and 2 bases from J, leaving 14 bases between. The CDR3 has 15 residues. Germline V gene lookup returns CDR1 MNHNS and CDR2 SASEGT.

There are many counts of this clonotype. The V gene is TRBV30, the J gene TRBJ1-2; D gene uncertain. Germline V gene sequence: CDR1 GTSNPN, CDR2 SVGIG (reference sequence). This CDR3 has 11 residues. Trimming removed 1 base from V and 5 bases from J, with 5 bases in between. CDR3 protein: CAWSGVYGYTF. Written as DNA, the CDR3 is TGTGCCTGGAGTGGGGTTTATGGCTACACCTTC.

This clonotype was observed many times. This chain links TRBV11-1 with TRBJ1-1; D may be TRBD1 (5 bases). The CDR3 loop spans 14 amino acids. Germline V gives CDR1 SGHAT, CDR2 FQDESV (reference sequence). Trimming pared 5 bases from V and 5 bases from J, leaving 15 bases between. CDR3 nucleotide sequence: TGTGCCAGCAGCCTCTCAGGGTTACCGACTGAAGCTTTCTTT. It encodes CASSLSGLPTEAFF.

This clonotype was seen many times. The chain joins TRBV12-3 or TRBV12-4 to TRBJ2-5, with a weak D call TRBD2 (7 bases). V lost 5 bases, J lost 5 bases, and 12 bases lay in between. This CDR3 region has 13 residues. CDR3: CASSLRGGETQYF. The DNA of the CDR3 is TGTGCCAGCAGTCTCAGGGGAGGGGAGACCCAGTACTTC.

This clonotype was detected a few times. V usage is TRBV20-1 and J usage is TRBJ2-2, with 9 bases matching TRBD1. The CDR3 runs to 17 residues. Germline CDR1 DFQATT, CDR2 SNEGSKA (reference sequence). V lost 0 bases and J lost 1; bases outside the gene matches: 6. For the CDR3, the DNA is TGCAGTGCTAGAGACCGGACAGGGGTCGGGAACACCGGGGAGCTGTTTTTT. This sequence encodes CSARDRTGVGNTGELFF.

The V gene is TRBV6-1, the J gene TRBJ2-7; 11 nucleotides align to TRBD1. The CDR3 has 16 residues. CDR1 MNHNS and CDR2 SASEGT come from the germline V gene. Germline trimming cut 5 bases from V and 3 bases from J; bases unmatched to any gene: 9. In DNA form, the CDR3 reads TGTGCCAGCAGTCCCAGACTGGGACAGGGGGGCTACGAGCAGTACTTC. Its protein product is CASSPRLGQGGYEQYF.

This clonotype was recorded a few times. The J gene is TRBJ1-1, the V gene TRBV19, with D hard to call. The germline V and J ends were trimmed by 5 bases and 6 bases, with 13 bases remaining between them. The CDR3 is 13 amino acids. CDR1 is LNHDA, CDR2 SQIVND, per germline (reference sequence). CDR3 residues: CASSVEGTAEAFF. CDR3 bases: TGTGCCAGTAGTGTCGAAGGAACCGCTGAAGCTTTCTTT.

In its sample, this clonotype was seen many times. CDR3 nucleotide sequence: TGTGCCAGCAGTACATCCGGGACTAGTGCCTACGAGCAGTACTTC. Protein: CASSTSGTSAYEQYF. The chain recombines TRBV6-5 with TRBJ2-7; the match to TRBD2 covers 8 bases. The CDR3 has 15 amino acids. Germline values: CDR1 MNHEY, CDR2 SVGAGI. The trim removed 5 bases at V and 2 bases at J, leaving 8 bases unmatched.

J is TRBJ2-5 and V is TRBV6-1; TRBD1 matches at 7 bases. This CDR3 comprises 15 residues. CDR1 is MNHNS and CDR2 is SASEGT in the germline V gene. Germline trimming cut 6 bases from V and 3 bases from J; bases unmatched to any gene: 10. The CDR3 region is CASSETGTTEETQYF. Here the CDR3 DNA reads TGTGCCAGCAGCGAGACAGGGACAACCGAAGAGACCCAGTACTTC.

This clonotype was detected many times. The rearrangement uses TRBV6-2 or TRBV6-3 and TRBJ2-7; D is perhaps TRBD2 (6 bases). Germline CDR1 reads MNHEY; CDR2 reads SVGEGT. Trimming stripped 4 bases from V and 4 bases from J, with 14 bases between. The CDR3 extends over 14 amino acids. The CDR3 DNA is TGTGCCAGCAGTTGGGGACTGGTCTTGTACGAGCAGTACTTC. Translating it yields CASSWGLVLYEQYF.

This clonotype was observed a few times. The chain recombines TRBV20-1 with TRBJ2-7; TRBD1 matches at 9 bases. There are 15 residues in the CDR3. J gave up 4 bases and V 2 bases, and 9 bases lay outside the gene matches. Germline V gene sequence: CDR1 DFQATT, CDR2 SNEGSKA (reference sequence). The CDR3 reads CSARPFRDRAYEQYF. In DNA, the CDR3 is TGCAGTGCTAGACCCTTCCGGGACAGGGCATACGAGCAGTACTTC.

This clonotype showed up many times. This sequence joins TRBV7-8 and TRBJ1-2, with TRBD1 matching over 7 bases. Germline V gene lookup returns CDR1 SGHVS and CDR2 FQNEAQ. V was clipped by 1 base and J by 7 bases; unmatched bases: 12. The CDR3 loop spans 16 amino acids. The CDR3 sequence: CASSLGGGGRVLGYTF. In DNA, the CDR3 is TGTGCCAGCAGCTTAGGAGGAGGGGGCAGGGTGCTTGGCTACACCTTC.

J is TRBJ1-1 and V is TRBV9; 7 bases match TRBD1. This CDR3 has 17 residues. The trim removed 0 bases at V and 4 bases at J, leaving 12 bases unmatched. Germline V lookup: CDR1 SGDLS, CDR2 YYNGEE. CDR3 amino acids: CASSVASQGGLSTEAFF. CDR3 nucleotide sequence: TGTGCCAGCAGCGTAGCTAGCCAGGGGGGTCTAAGCACTGAAGCTTTCTTT. The full variable domain, its missing parts supplied by reference TRBV9 and TRBJ1-1, is DSGVTQTPKHLITATGQRVTLRCSPRSGDLSVYWYQQSLDQGLQFLIQYYNGEERAKGNILERFSAQQFPDLHSELNLSSLELGDSALYFCASSVASQGGLSTEAFFGQGTRLTVV.